Given below is one T cell receptor (beta chain) in context. Its antigen is undetermined. Sequencing used immunoSEQ multiplex PCR; TCRdb keeps in-frame clones, though not all of them. The profile covers around 45,000 clones, with nearly 90% appearing a single time and 7.8% taken by the ten largest. This record comes from a study of radiotherapy plus CTLA-4 blockade in lung cancer. Study at large: For 18% of patients, objective responses occurred, and around 31% had disease control. Overall study results and limits: Among reported predictors of response, early blood T cell clone dynamics with interferon-beta performed best. Some TCR clones had been derived from tumors. These clones expanded in peripheral blood after radiotherapy plus ipilimumab.

Germline-derived CDR1 and CDR2 are SGHNT and YYREEE (reference sequence). V gave up 1 base and J gave up 1 base, with 8 bases separating them. This CDR3 region has 14 residues. This TCR was sampled from a human donor with non-small cell lung cancer whose response to radiotherapy plus ipilimumab could not be evaluated. The V gene is TRBV5-4, the J gene TRBJ2-5; no firm D call. The input for sequencing was peripheral blood, taken from a patient treated with radiotherapy plus ipilimumab. The CDR3 DNA reads TGTGCCAGCAGCTTGAAGCAGGCCCAAGAGACCCAGTACTTC. This encodes CASSLKQAQETQYF.